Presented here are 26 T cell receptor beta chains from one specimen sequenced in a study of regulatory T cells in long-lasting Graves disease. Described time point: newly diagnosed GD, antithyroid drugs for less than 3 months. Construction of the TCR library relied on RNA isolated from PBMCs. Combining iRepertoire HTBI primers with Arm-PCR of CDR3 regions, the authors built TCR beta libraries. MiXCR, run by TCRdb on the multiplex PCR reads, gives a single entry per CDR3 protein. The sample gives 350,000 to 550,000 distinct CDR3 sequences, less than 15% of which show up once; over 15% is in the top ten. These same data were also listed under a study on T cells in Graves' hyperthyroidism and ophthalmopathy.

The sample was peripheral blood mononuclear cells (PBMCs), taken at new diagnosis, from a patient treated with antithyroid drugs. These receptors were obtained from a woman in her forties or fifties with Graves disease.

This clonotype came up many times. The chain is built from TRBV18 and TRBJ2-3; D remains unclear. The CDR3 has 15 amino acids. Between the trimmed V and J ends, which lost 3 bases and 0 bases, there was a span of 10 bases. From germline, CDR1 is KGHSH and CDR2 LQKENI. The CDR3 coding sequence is TGTGCCAGCTCACCCAGGAGCGTAAGCACAGATACGCAGTATTTT. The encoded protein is CASSPRSVSTDTQYF.

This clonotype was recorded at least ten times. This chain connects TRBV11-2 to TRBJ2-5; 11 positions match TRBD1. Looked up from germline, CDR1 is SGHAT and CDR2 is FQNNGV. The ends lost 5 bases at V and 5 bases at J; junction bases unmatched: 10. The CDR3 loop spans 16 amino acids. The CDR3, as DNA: TGTGCCAGCAGCCCAAGGGGAGGGACAGGGGGGGAGACCCAGTACTTC. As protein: CASSPRGGTGGETQYF.

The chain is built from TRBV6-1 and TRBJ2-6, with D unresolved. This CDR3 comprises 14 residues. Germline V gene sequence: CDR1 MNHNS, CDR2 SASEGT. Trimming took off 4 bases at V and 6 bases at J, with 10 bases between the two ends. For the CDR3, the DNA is TGTGCCAGCAGTGTTCGAGCCCAGGCCAACGTCCTGACTTTC. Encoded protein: CASSVRAQANVLTF.

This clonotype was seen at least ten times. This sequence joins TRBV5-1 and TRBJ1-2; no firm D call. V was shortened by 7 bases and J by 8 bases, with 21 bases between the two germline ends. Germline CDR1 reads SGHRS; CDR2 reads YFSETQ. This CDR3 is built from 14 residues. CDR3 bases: TGCGCCAGCGGGCACGCGAAAGGTTTTGAGGGCTACACCTTC. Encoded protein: CASGHAKGFEGYTF.

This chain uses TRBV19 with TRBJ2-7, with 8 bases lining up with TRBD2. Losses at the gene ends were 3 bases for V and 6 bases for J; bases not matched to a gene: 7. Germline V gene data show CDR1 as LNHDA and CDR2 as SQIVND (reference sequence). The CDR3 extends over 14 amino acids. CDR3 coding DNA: TGTGCCAGTAGTATGGTGGTAGCGGGGAGCGAGCAGTACTTC. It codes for CASSMVVAGSEQYF.

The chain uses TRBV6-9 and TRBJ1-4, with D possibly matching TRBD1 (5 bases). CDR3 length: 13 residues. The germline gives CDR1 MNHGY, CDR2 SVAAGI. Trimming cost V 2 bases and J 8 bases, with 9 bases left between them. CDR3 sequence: CASSYGAGEKLFF. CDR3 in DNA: TGTGCCAGCAGTTATGGGGCAGGGGAAAAACTGTTTTTT.

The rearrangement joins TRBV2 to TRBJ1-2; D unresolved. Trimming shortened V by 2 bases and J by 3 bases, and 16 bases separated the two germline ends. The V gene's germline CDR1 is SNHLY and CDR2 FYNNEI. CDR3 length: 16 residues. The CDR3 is CASSELFGYSDYGYTF. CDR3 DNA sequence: TGTGCCAGCAGTGAATTATTCGGGTATTCAGACTATGGCTACACCTTC.

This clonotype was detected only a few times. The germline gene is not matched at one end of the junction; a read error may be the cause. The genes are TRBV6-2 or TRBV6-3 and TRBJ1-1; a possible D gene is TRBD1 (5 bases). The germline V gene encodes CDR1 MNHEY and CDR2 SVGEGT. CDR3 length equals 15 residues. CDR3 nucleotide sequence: TGTGCCAACAGTGTCCGGGATTCCGGGGGCACTGAAGCTTTCTTT. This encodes CANSVRDSGGTEAFF.

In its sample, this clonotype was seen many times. CDR3 bases: TGTGCCAGCAGCGACGTAACCTACGAGCAGTACTTC. Residues: CASSDVTYEQYF. V gene TRBV3-1 combines with J gene TRBJ2-7; D gene ambiguous. The V end was cut by 5 bases, the J end by 2 bases, with 7 bases between. CDR3 length: 12 amino acids. The germline CDR1 and CDR2 sequences are LGHDT and YNNKEL (reference sequence).

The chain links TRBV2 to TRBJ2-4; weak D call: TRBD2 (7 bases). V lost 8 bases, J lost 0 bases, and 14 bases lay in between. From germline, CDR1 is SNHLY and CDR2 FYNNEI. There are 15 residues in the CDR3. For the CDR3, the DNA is TGTGCCAGCTGGGGGGGCGACCTAGCCAAAAACATTCAGTACTTC. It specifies CASWGGDLAKNIQYF. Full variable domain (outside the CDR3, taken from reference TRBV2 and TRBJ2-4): EPEVTQTPSHQVTQMGQEVILRCVPISNHLYFYWYRQILGQKVEFLVSFYNNEISEKSEIFDDQFSVERPDGSNFTLKIRSTKLEDSAMYFCASWGGDLAKNIQYFGAGTRLSVL.

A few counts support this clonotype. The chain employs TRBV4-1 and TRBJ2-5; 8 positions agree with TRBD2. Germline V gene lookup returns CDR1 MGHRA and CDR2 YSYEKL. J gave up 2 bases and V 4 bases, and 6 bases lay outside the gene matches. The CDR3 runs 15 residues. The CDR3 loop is CASSLGLGRQETQYF. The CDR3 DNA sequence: TGCGCCAGCAGCCTGGGACTAGGAAGACAAGAGACCCAGTACTTC.

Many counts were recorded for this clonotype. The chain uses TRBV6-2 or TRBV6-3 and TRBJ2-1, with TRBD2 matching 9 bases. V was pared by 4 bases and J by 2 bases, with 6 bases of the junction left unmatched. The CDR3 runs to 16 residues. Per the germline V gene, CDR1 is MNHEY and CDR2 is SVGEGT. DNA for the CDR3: TGTGCCAGCAGTTCCGGGACTAGCTCTGCCTACAATGAGCAGTTCTTC. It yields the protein CASSSGTSSAYNEQFF.

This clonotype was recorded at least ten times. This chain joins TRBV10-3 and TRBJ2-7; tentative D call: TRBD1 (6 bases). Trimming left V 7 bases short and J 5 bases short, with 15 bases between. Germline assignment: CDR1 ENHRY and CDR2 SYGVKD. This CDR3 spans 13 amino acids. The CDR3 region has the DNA TGTGCCATCACTACAGGGTTGGCGCACGAGCAGTACTTC. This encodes CAITTGLAHEQYF.

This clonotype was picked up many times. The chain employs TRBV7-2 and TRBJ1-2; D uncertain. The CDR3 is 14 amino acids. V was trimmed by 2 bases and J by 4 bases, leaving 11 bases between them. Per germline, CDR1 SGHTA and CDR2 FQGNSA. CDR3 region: CASSLNTGFYGYTF. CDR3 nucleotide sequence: TGTGCCAGCAGCTTAAATACGGGATTCTATGGCTACACCTTC.

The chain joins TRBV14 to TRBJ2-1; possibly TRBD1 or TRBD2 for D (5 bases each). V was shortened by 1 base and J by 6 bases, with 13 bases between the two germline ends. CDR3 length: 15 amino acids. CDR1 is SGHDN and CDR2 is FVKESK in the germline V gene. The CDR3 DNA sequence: TGTGCCAGCAGCCAAGTTCTGGGACGAGGCAATGAGCAGTTCTTC. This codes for CASSQVLGRGNEQFF.

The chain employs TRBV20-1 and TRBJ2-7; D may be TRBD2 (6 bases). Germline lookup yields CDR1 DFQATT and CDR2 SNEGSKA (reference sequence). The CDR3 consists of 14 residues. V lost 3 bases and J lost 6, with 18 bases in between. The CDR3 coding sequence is TGCAGTGCTAGGGGAGGTAGTAGCGCTACCGAGCAGTACTTC. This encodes CSARGGSSATEQYF.

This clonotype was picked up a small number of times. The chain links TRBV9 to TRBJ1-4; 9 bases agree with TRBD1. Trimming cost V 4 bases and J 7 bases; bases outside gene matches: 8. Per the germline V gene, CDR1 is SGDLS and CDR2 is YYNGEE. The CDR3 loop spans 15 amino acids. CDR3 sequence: CASSTGQGSSEKLFF. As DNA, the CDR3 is TGTGCCAGCAGCACGGGACAGGGTTCTTCTGAAAAACTGTTTTTT.

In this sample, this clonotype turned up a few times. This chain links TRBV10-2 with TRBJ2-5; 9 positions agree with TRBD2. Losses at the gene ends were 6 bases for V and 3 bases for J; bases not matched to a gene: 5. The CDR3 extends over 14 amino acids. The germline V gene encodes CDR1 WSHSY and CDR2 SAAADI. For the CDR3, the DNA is TGCGCCAGCAGCGGTCAGCGGGAGGAAGAGACCCAGTACTTC. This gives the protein CASSGQREEETQYF.

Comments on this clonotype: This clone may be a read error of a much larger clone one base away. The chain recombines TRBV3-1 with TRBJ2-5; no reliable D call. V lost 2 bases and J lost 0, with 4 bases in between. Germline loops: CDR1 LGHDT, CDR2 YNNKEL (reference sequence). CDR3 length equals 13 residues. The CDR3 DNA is TGTGCCAGCAGCCAACCGTACCAAGAGACCCAGTACTTC. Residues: CASSQPYQETQYF.

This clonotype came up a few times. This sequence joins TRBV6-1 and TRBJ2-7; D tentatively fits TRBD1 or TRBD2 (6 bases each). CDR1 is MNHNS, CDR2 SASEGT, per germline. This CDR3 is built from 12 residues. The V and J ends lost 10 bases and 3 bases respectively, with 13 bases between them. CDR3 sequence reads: CATLKGGYEQYF. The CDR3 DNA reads TGTGCCACTCTTAAGGGGGGCTACGAGCAGTACTTC.

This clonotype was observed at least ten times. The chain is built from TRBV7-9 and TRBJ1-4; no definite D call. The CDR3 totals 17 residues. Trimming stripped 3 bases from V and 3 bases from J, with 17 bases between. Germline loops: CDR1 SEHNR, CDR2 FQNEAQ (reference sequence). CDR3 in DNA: TGTGCCAGCAGCTTGTCGGGTCAGAGCCTATCTAATGAAAAACTGTTTTTT. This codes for CASSLSGQSLSNEKLFF.

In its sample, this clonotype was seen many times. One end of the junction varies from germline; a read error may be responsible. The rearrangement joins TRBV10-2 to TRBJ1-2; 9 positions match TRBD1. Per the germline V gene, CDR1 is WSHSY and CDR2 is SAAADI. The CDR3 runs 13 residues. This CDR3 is CASSVQGADGYTF. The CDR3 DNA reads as TGTGCCAGCAGTGTACAGGGGGCTGATGGCTACACCTTC.

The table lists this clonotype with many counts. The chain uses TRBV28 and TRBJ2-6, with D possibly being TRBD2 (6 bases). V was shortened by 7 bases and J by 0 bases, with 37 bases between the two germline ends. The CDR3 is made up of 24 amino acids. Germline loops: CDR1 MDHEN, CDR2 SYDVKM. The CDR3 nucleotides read TGTGCCAGCACCCTTTTCACGTATTTTCAGCGACAAGGGTTAGCGGACTCTGGGGCCAACGTCCTGACTTTC. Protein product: CASTLFTYFQRQGLADSGANVLTF.

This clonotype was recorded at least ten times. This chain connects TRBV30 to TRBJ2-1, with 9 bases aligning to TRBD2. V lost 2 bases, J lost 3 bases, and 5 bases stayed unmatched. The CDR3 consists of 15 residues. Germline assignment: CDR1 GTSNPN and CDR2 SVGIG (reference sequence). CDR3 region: CAWSPLAGSYNEQFF. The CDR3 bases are TGTGCCTGGAGTCCCCTAGCGGGAAGCTACAATGAGCAGTTCTTC.

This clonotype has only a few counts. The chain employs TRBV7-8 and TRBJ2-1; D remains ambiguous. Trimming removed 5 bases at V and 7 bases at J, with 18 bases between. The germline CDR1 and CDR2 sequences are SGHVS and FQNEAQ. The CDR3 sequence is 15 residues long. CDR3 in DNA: TGTGCCAGCAGCCCCTTGGTTGGAGTGGTGAATGAGCAGTTCTTC. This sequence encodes CASSPLVGVVNEQFF.

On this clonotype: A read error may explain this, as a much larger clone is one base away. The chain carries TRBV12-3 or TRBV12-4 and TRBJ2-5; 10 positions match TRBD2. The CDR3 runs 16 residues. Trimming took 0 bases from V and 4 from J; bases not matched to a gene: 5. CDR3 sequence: CASSLAASGGGETQYF. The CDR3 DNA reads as TGTGCCAGCAGTTTAGCGGCTAGCGGGGGCGGAGAGACCCAGTACTTC.